These 25 T cell receptor beta chains were sequenced from one sample in a study of molecular identifiers for immune sequencing clone quantification (dated by TCRdb to the late 2010s). The method was PCR. The instrument given in TCRdb is NextSeq 500. The public reads were reanalyzed by TCRdb: fastp trimming at Q25, MiXCR alignment, in-frame beta chains only. When rows share a CDR3 protein, they turn into one entry using the most common DNA and genes. A total of around 300,000 distinct CDR3 sequences appear in this sample, roughly a quarter of them only once. Of the sample, 0.65% to 0.75% falls within the top ten clones. Source material: naive CD8+ T cells from blood, with Jurkat cell RNA spiked in. The meaning of the sample's cell subset or site label: FACS-sorted CD8+CD4-CCR7+CD45RA+ naive T cells. Receptors originate from a human donor in good health. Some libraries in this study had Jurkat cell RNA spiked in.

V is TRBV4-2 and J is TRBJ2-7; 7 positions match TRBD2. Trimming cost V 0 bases and J 2 bases; bases outside gene matches: 7. There are 16 residues in the CDR3. Germline-derived CDR1 and CDR2 are LGHNA and YNFKEQ. Written as DNA, the CDR3 is TGTGCCAGCAGCCAAGAGTGGCGCCTAGCGGCCTACGAGCAGTACTTC. It codes for CASSQEWRLAAYEQYF.

This clonotype was seen repeatedly, ten times or more. The chain couples TRBV6-5 to TRBJ2-3, with D unclear. Between the trimmed V and J ends, which lost 0 bases and 4 bases, there was a span of 5 bases. CDR1 is MNHEY, CDR2 SVGAGI, per germline. CDR3 length: 13 amino acids. CDR3 amino acids: CASSYSKADTQYF. The DNA for the CDR3 is TGTGCCAGCAGTTACTCGAAGGCAGATACGCAGTATTTT.

The rearrangement uses TRBV11-2 and TRBJ1-1; D is possibly TRBD1 (5 bases). V shed 8 bases and J shed 1 base, with 11 bases lying between them. This CDR3 has 13 amino acids. Germline CDR1 and CDR2: SGHAT and FQNNGV. The CDR3 protein is CASRRGENTEAFF. In DNA form, the CDR3 reads TGTGCCAGCCGTAGGGGTGAGAACACTGAAGCTTTCTTT.

The J gene is TRBJ1-1, the V gene TRBV7-9, with 10 positions matching TRBD1. CDR1 and CDR2 from the germline V gene are SEHNR and FQNEAQ (reference sequence). V gave up 7 bases and J gave up 2 bases; unmatched junction bases: 10. This CDR3 is 16 amino acids long. This CDR3 reads CASTKGQGDKNTEAFF. CDR3 DNA: TGTGCCAGCACAAAAGGACAGGGGGATAAAAACACTGAAGCTTTCTTT.

This chain joins TRBV7-9 and TRBJ1-1; D uncertain. From germline, CDR1 is SEHNR and CDR2 FQNEAQ (reference sequence). Trimming stripped 2 bases from V and 7 bases from J, with 5 bases between. This CDR3 region has 11 residues. CDR3 residues: CASSLSLEAFF. CDR3 in DNA: TGTGCCAGCAGCTTATCGCTTGAAGCTTTCTTT.

The chain combines TRBV6-1 with TRBJ2-1, with D unclear. This CDR3 region has 13 residues. Deletions cut 0 bases from V and 3 bases from J, with 3 bases between. Per the germline V gene, CDR1 is MNHNS and CDR2 is SASEGT. CDR3: CASSEAHYNEQFF. Written as DNA, the CDR3 is TGTGCCAGCAGTGAAGCACACTACAATGAGCAGTTCTTC.

This clonotype was seen only once. This may be a read error: a much more frequent sequence differs by one nucleotide. This likely comes from a read error, as the CDR3 has no conserved phenylalanine or tryptophan at its end. The rearrangement uses TRBV5-6 and TRBJ2-7; D remains ambiguous. V was cut by 1 base and J by 6 bases, with 11 bases left in between. Looked up from germline, CDR1 is SGHDT and CDR2 is YYEEEE. The CDR3 runs to 13 residues. CDR3 sequence reads: CASSLWAGGEQYY. CDR3 coding DNA: TGTGCCAGCAGCTTGTGGGCAGGTGGCGAGCAGTACTAC.

Here the CDR3 reads CASSLKGLFGNEQFF. DNA for the CDR3: TGTGCCAGCAGCTTAAAGGGGCTGTTTGGCAATGAGCAGTTCTTC. V gene TRBV13 combines with J gene TRBJ2-1, with D maybe TRBD1 (5 bases). This CDR3 is built from 15 residues. CDR1 is PRHDT and CDR2 is FYEKMQ in the germline V gene (reference sequence). V lost 2 bases and J lost 6, with 14 bases in between.

This chain uses TRBV10-3 with TRBJ1-1, with no clear D. This CDR3 has 14 amino acids. V was cut by 6 bases and J by 7 bases, with 18 bases left in between. Looked up from germline, CDR1 is ENHRY and CDR2 is SYGVKD. CDR3 region: CAISRPDGTSEAFF. CDR3 in DNA: TGTGCCATCAGCCGACCCGACGGAACAAGTGAAGCTTTCTTT.

The sample holds a few counts of this clonotype. The rearrangement links TRBV6-2 or TRBV6-3 to TRBJ1-1; TRBD1 matches 11 bases. The junction had 7 bases not matched to a gene; V was cut back by 2 bases and J by 5 bases. This CDR3 is built from 16 residues. Germline V gene data show CDR1 as MNHEY and CDR2 as SVGEGT. CDR3 DNA sequence: TGTGCCAGCAGTTACGCGGAGGACAGGGGGCATACTGAAGCTTTCTTT. Its translation is CASSYAEDRGHTEAFF.

This clonotype turned up a few times. The chain carries TRBV6-2 or TRBV6-3 and TRBJ2-2; D tentatively reads TRBD1 or TRBD2 (5 bases each). The CDR3 spans 15 residues. The V gene lost 6 bases and the J gene lost 0 bases, with 11 bases spanning the gap. Germline-derived CDR1 and CDR2 are MNHEY and SVGEGT. This CDR3 reads CASRSRDPNTGELFF. The CDR3 DNA follows: TGTGCCAGCAGATCGAGGGACCCGAACACCGGGGAGCTGTTTTTT.

For this clonotype: Possible read error: a much larger clone is one base away. The rearrangement uses TRBV7-8 and TRBJ1-1; D is ambiguous. V was pared by 3 bases and J by 3 bases, with 20 bases between. Germline V gene data show CDR1 as SGHVS and CDR2 as FQNEAQ. This CDR3 region has 17 residues. DNA for the CDR3: TGTGCCAGCAGCTTCCAAACCATTCAACGGGAGGACACTGAAGCTTTCTTT. Protein product: CASSFQTIQREDTEAFF. Combining the CDR3 with reference TRBV7-8 and TRBJ1-1 gives the whole variable domain GAGVSQSPRYKVAKRGQDVALRCDPISGHVSLFWYQQALGQGPEFLTYFQNEAQLDKSGLPSDRFFAERPEGSVSTLKIQRTQQEDSAVYLCASSFQTIQREDTEAFFGQGTRLTVV.

The V call is TRBV9, the J call TRBJ2-3, with 11 bases fitting TRBD2. Germline CDR1 SGDLS, CDR2 YYNGEE. The CDR3 loop spans 16 amino acids. V shed 1 base, J shed 4 bases, and the junction held 5 bases outside the gene matches. CDR3 DNA: TGTGCCAGCAGCGTATTTAGCGGGGGGGGGGCAGATACGCAGTATTTT. It encodes CASSVFSGGGADTQYF.

This clonotype appeared a few times. This chain uses TRBV3-1 with TRBJ2-3, with TRBD1 matching 7 bases. V lost 4 bases, J lost 1 base, and 5 bases stayed unmatched. The CDR3 is 15 amino acids. Germline assignment: CDR1 LGHDT and CDR2 YNNKEL (reference sequence). The CDR3 DNA sequence: TGTGCCAGCAGCCTCCCTCAGGGGGGCACAGATACGCAGTATTTT. Protein: CASSLPQGGTDTQYF.

This clonotype was seen a handful of times. The V gene is TRBV20-1, the J gene TRBJ1-5, with D possibly being TRBD1 (5 bases). The V gene lost 0 bases and the J gene lost 5 bases, with 14 bases spanning the gap. Germline loops: CDR1 DFQATT, CDR2 SNEGSKA (reference sequence). The CDR3 is 15 residues long. CDR3 DNA sequence: TGCAGTGCTAGAGATCCAGGCAGGGTGGATCAGCCCCAGCATTTT. Encoded protein: CSARDPGRVDQPQHF.

Concerning this clonotype itself: At one boundary the junction diverges from the germline segment, which might be a read error. The chain couples TRBV5-1 to TRBJ2-7; 7 nucleotides match TRBD1. The length of the CDR3 is 14 residues. The germline V gene has CDR1 SGHRS and CDR2 YFSETQ. The CDR3: CASSWDSSNYEQSF. The CDR3 bases are TGCGCCAGCAGCTGGGACAGTAGTAACTACGAGCAGTCCTTC. Supplemented by reference TRBV5-1 and TRBJ2-7, the full variable domain reads KAGVTQTPRYLIKTRGQQVTLSCSPISGHRSVSWYQQTPGQGLQFLFEYFSETQRNKGNFPGRFSGRQFSNSRSEMNVSTLELGDSALYLCASSWDSSNYEQSFGPGTRLTVT.

A few counts support this clonotype. This chain connects TRBV28 to TRBJ1-1; a possible D gene is TRBD1 (6 bases). CDR1 MDHEN and CDR2 SYDVKM come from the germline V gene. Trimming left V 4 bases short and J 3 bases short, with 12 bases between. This CDR3 has 14 residues. CDR3 region: CASSYRGQYTEAFF. The CDR3 region has the DNA TGTGCCAGCAGTTACCGAGGACAGTACACTGAAGCTTTCTTT.

Many counts were recorded for this clonotype. This sequence joins TRBV14 and TRBJ2-7; D not resolved. This CDR3 has 12 amino acids. The V end lost 1 base, the J end lost 5 bases, and 6 bases lay between the germline ends. The germline CDR1 and CDR2 sequences are SGHDN and FVKESK. The DNA for the CDR3 is TGTGCCAGCAGCCAAGTGGCACACGAGCAGTACTTC. This translates into CASSQVAHEQYF.

This clonotype was observed at least ten times. V and J are TRBV24-1 and TRBJ2-3, with 12 bases lining up with TRBD1. V was clipped by 7 bases and J by 5 bases; unmatched bases: 6. CDR3 length: 15 amino acids. CDR1 is KGHDR and CDR2 is SFDVKD in the germline V gene. In DNA form, the CDR3 reads TGTGCCACCAGCCGGGACAGGGGGCAGGAAGATACGCAGTATTTT. It codes for CATSRDRGQEDTQYF.

V is TRBV10-3 and J is TRBJ2-7; weak D call: TRBD1 (5 bases). The V gene lost 3 bases and the J gene lost 6 bases, with 9 bases spanning the gap. Germline assignment: CDR1 ENHRY and CDR2 SYGVKD. The CDR3 has 12 residues. This CDR3 reads CAISDAGPEQYF. The CDR3 DNA reads TGTGCCATCAGTGACGCAGGGCCCGAGCAGTACTTC.

This clonotype was recorded many times. The CDR3 DNA reads TGTGCCAGCAGCTTAGCCGGTGGGTCGTGGAACACCGGGGAGCTGTTTTTT. Translated: CASSLAGGSWNTGELFF. The chain carries TRBV7-9 and TRBJ2-2, with unresolved D. Germline V gene sequence: CDR1 SEHNR, CDR2 FQNEAQ (reference sequence). Trimming left V 0 bases short and J 1 base short, with 12 bases between. The CDR3 runs 17 residues.

This clonotype was detected only a few times. No conserved phenylalanine or tryptophan ends this CDR3, so it is likely a read error. The chain couples TRBV27 to TRBJ1-1; possibly TRBD1 for D (5 bases). Germline CDR1 MNHEY, CDR2 SMNVEV (reference sequence). V lost 5 bases to trimming and J lost 4 bases, with 11 bases between them. This CDR3 region has 13 residues. The CDR3 loop reads CASSLTGGTEAFL. Written as DNA, the CDR3 is TGTGCCAGCAGTCTTACCGGGGGCACTGAAGCTTTCCTT.

This clonotype was counted between two and nine times. The V call is TRBV19, the J call TRBJ2-2, with D hard to call. CDR3 size: 15 residues. Germline loops: CDR1 LNHDA, CDR2 SQIVND (reference sequence). The germline V and J ends were trimmed by 5 bases and 0 bases, with 10 bases remaining between them. The CDR3 region is CASSFYMSNTGELFF. The CDR3 DNA sequence: TGTGCCAGTAGTTTCTACATGTCGAACACCGGGGAGCTGTTTTTT.

For the CDR3, the DNA is TGTGCCAGCAGTGAGGGGTTGGGAGAGACCCAGTACTTC. Its protein product is CASSEGLGETQYF. The chain carries TRBV25-1 and TRBJ2-5, with D unclear. This CDR3 has 13 residues. Deletions cut 3 bases from V and 4 bases from J, with 9 bases between. CDR1 MGHDK and CDR2 SYGVNS come from the germline V gene.

As regards this clonotype: A read error may be the cause here, since a much bigger clone is one base away. The conserved closing phenylalanine or tryptophan is absent in this CDR3, likely reflecting a read error. The CDR3 region has the DNA TGTGCCAGCAGCTTAAGATCAGCGGGGAAGGCAGAGACCCAGTACTAC. It translates to CASSLRSAGKAETQYY. The chain recombines TRBV7-6 with TRBJ2-5; 7 bases match TRBD2. The CDR3 totals 16 residues. Germline-derived CDR1 and CDR2 are SGHVS and FNYEAQ. V trimming: 2 bases; J trimming: 4 bases; junction bases outside the gene matches: 10.